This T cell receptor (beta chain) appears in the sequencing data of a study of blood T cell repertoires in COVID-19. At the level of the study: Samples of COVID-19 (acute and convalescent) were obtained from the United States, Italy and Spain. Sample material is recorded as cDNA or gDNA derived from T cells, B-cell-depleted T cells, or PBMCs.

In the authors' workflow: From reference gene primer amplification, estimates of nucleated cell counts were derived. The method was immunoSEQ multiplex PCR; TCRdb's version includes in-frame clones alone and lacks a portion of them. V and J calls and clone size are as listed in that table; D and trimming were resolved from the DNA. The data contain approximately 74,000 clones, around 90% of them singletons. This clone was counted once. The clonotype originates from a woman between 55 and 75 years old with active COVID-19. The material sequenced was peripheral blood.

The DNA of the CDR3 is TGTGCCAGCTCACCAGGTTTAGAAGAGACCCAGTACTTC. Translation gives CASSPGLEETQYF. V is TRBV18 and J is TRBJ2-5; D not certain. The V and J ends lost 2 bases and 3 bases respectively, with 7 bases between them. The CDR3 is made up of 13 amino acids. Germline loops: CDR1 KGHSH, CDR2 LQKENI.